This T cell receptor beta chain is from a study of T cell clones after liver transplantation. Whole-study results and caveats: A larger donor-reactive than third-party decline suggested partial antigen-specific deletion.

In regard to this clone: No antigen is known for it.

The repertoire was sequenced with immunoSEQ multiplex PCR; TCRdb's copy has only in-frame clones and lacks some. The table records roughly 40,000 clones, around 84% of them present only once. CDR1 and CDR2 from the germline V gene are SGHTA and FQGNSA. The CDR3 sequence is 19 residues long. The junction had 11 bases not matched to a gene; V was cut back by 6 bases and J by 0 bases. Material: CD4+ T cells from blood, obtained 24 months after liver transplant. J is TRBJ2-4 and V is TRBV7-2, with 13 positions matching TRBD2. The TCR sequence derives from a human patient who received a liver transplant. These T cells may partly come from the graft donor. The CDR3 reads CASSPGLAGDSIAKNIQYF. As DNA, the CDR3 is TGTGCCAGCAGTCCTGGACTAGCGGGAGATTCAATAGCCAAAAACATTCAGTACTTC.